These 24 T cell receptor beta chains share one sample of origin, sequenced in a study of vaccination and CD4 T cells after COVID-19. For these receptors, no antigen is known. Documented treatment: approximately 9-day PBMC culture with coronavirus spike peptide pools or control peptides (ViraFEST assay). Cultured CD4+ T-cell DNA underwent Oncomine TCR Beta short-read sequencing. Using its own MiXCR run on the PCR reads, TCRdb lists one record per CDR3 protein. The sample includes just under 20,000 distinct CDR3 sequences, about 40% of them seen just once. The sample consisted of CD4+ T cells from blood, cultured in vitro, taken before SARS-CoV-2 vaccination. All receptors derive from a human donor who had recovered from COVID-19.

A word on this clonotype: The DNA is left out, because the CDR3 cannot be placed on it with certainty; the CDR3 is given as TCRdb lists it. V gene TRBV7-7 combines with J gene TRBJ2-7. The CDR3 totals 22 residues, both ends included. Germline loops: CDR1 SSHAT, CDR2 FNYEAQ (reference sequence). This chain's CDR3 is CASTNQTSMYLCASSFYGEQYF.

This clonotype was detected only a few times. The chain is built from TRBV24-1 and TRBJ2-5; TRBD1 matches 8 bases. CDR3 length: 15 residues. In germline, CDR1 is KGHDR, CDR2 SFDVKD. V was pared by 3 bases and J by 4 bases, with 6 bases of the junction left unmatched. CDR3 in amino acids: CATSDGRGLAETQYF. CDR3 DNA: TGTGCCACCAGTGATGGCAGGGGGCTGGCAGAGACCCAGTACTTC.

The count of this clonotype is one. V usage is TRBV12-3 or TRBV12-4 and J usage is TRBJ1-1; D ambiguous. V was pared by 3 bases and J by 0 bases, with 5 bases between. This CDR3 contains 13 residues. CDR3: CASSFGLNTEAFF. CDR3 sequence (DNA): TGTGCCAGCAGTTTTGGGTTGAACACTGAAGCTTTCTTT.

The genes are TRBV20-1 and TRBJ2-3; D remains ambiguous. The CDR3 contains 13 residues. The V and J ends lost 1 base and 4 bases respectively, with 9 bases between them. Germline V lookup: CDR1 DFQATT, CDR2 SNEGSKA (reference sequence). CDR3 DNA sequence: TGCAGTGCTAGAGCGGGTGGTGCAGATACGCAGTATTTT. It specifies CSARAGGADTQYF.

This rearrangement joins TRBV6-2 or TRBV6-3 to TRBJ1-2; D ambiguous. Germline loops: CDR1 MNHEY, CDR2 SVGEGT. Deletions cut 2 bases from V and 4 bases from J, with 14 bases between. The CDR3 is made up of 15 amino acids. The CDR3 protein is CASSYEGNGIYGYTF. The CDR3 nucleotides are TGTGCCAGCAGTTACGAGGGAAACGGAATCTATGGCTACACCTTC.

The chain couples TRBV29-1 to TRBJ2-7, with TRBD2 matching over 7 bases. Germline values: CDR1 SQVTM, CDR2 ANQGSEA. The V segment lost 1 base and the J segment 2 bases; nucleotides outside the gene matches: 8. This CDR3 spans 15 amino acids. The CDR3 region has the DNA TGCAGCGTTGAAGGGTGGGGAGGGGTAACCTACGAGCAGTACTTC. Translated: CSVEGWGGVTYEQYF.

The V call is TRBV7-2, the J call TRBJ2-5, with TRBD2 matching over 9 bases. There are 16 residues in the CDR3. V was clipped by 1 base and J by 5 bases; unmatched bases: 8. Germline CDR1 is SGHTA and CDR2 is FQGNSA. The CDR3: CASSLEAGGPWETQYF. CDR3 nucleotides: TGTGCCAGCAGCTTAGAGGCGGGAGGGCCTTGGGAGACCCAGTACTTC.

This clonotype appeared a few times. The rearrangement joins TRBV11-3 to TRBJ1-6; 7 nucleotides match TRBD1. J lost 7 bases, V lost 3 bases, and 6 bases had no gene match. The length of the CDR3 is 15 residues. Germline V gene data show CDR1 as SGHNT and CDR2 as YENEEA. The CDR3 DNA is TGTGCCAGCAGCTTTCTTCGGGACAGCAATTCACCCCTCCACTTT. Translation gives CASSFLRDSNSPLHF.

This clonotype has just a few counts. This chain connects TRBV30 to TRBJ1-5; D gene ambiguous. V gave up 3 bases and J gave up 0 bases, with 6 bases separating them. This CDR3 spans 13 amino acids. Germline V gives CDR1 GTSNPN, CDR2 SVGIG (reference sequence). In DNA form, the CDR3 reads TGTGCCTGGAGGGGGAATAGCAATCAGCCCCAGCATTTT. Its translation is CAWRGNSNQPQHF.

This chain joins TRBV7-9 and TRBJ1-2, with D perhaps matching TRBD1 (5 bases). Per the germline V gene, CDR1 is SEHNR and CDR2 is FQNEAQ (reference sequence). The V and J ends lost 5 bases and 0 bases respectively, with 16 bases between them. The CDR3 covers 16 residues. The CDR3 DNA sequence: TGTGCCAGCAGCCCGGCGGCAGGGCTAGCTAACTATGGCTACACCTTC. Its protein product is CASSPAAGLANYGYTF. The full variable domain, rest sourced from reference TRBV7-9 and TRBJ1-2, is DTGVSQNPRHKITKRGQNVTFRCDPISEHNRLYWYRQTLGQGPEFLTYFQNEAQLEKSRLLSDRFSAERPKGSFSTLEIQRTEQGDSAMYLCASSPAAGLANYGYTFGSGTRLTVV.

The chain employs TRBV20-1 and TRBJ1-6; 7 nucleotides match TRBD1. V was clipped by 2 bases and J by 7 bases; unmatched bases: 5. Germline CDR1 and CDR2: DFQATT and SNEGSKA (reference sequence). This CDR3 spans 14 amino acids. The CDR3 DNA reads TGCAGTGCTAGACTTGGCAGGGGGAATTCACCCCTCCACTTT. This codes for CSARLGRGNSPLHF.

V is TRBV19 and J is TRBJ2-7; 7 bases map to TRBD1. With 4 bases clipped from V and 3 bases from J, the junction kept 6 bases outside the gene matches. Looked up from germline, CDR1 is LNHDA and CDR2 is SQIVND (reference sequence). The CDR3 contains 14 residues. For the CDR3, the DNA is TGTGCCAGTAGTACCCAGACAGGGAGCTACGAGCAGTACTTC. Amino acid sequence: CASSTQTGSYEQYF.

This sequence joins TRBV24-1 and TRBJ1-1, with 7 bases identical to TRBD1. Germline assignment: CDR1 KGHDR and CDR2 SFDVKD. The CDR3 is 18 residues long. V was clipped by 4 bases and J by 0 bases; unmatched bases: 13. The DNA of the CDR3 is TGTGCCACCAGTGAGCCAACAGGGGCGACCGAGGTGAACACTGAAGCTTTCTTT. Protein: CATSEPTGATEVNTEAFF.

This chain connects TRBV6-2 or TRBV6-3 to TRBJ2-6; D may match TRBD1 or TRBD2 (7 bases each). Trimming took 4 bases from V and 2 from J, leaving 15 bases between them. The CDR3 contains 17 residues. Germline V gene lookup returns CDR1 MNHEY and CDR2 SVGEGT. The CDR3 loop is CASSSTGRGTGANVLTF. The DNA of the CDR3 is TGTGCCAGCAGTTCGACAGGGAGGGGCACTGGGGCCAACGTCCTGACTTTC.

This chain links TRBV2 with TRBJ2-5; unclear D gene. Trimming removed 6 bases at V and 4 bases at J, with 6 bases between. Germline CDR1 SNHLY, CDR2 FYNNEI. The CDR3 length is 11 residues. CDR3 in DNA: TGTGCCAGCAGCGTGGCAGAGACCCAGTACTTC. This sequence encodes CASSVAETQYF.

This chain links TRBV15 with TRBJ2-6; the D gene is possibly TRBD1 (5 bases). Germline lookup yields CDR1 LNHNV and CDR2 YYDKDF (reference sequence). The germline V and J ends were trimmed by 0 bases and 3 bases, with 18 bases remaining between them. This CDR3 spans 19 amino acids. CDR3 residues: CATSRDAARVLDGANVLTF. CDR3 coding DNA: TGTGCCACCAGCAGAGATGCGGCCAGGGTCCTAGATGGGGCCAACGTCCTGACTTTC.

The genes are TRBV5-1 and TRBJ2-2; D possibly matches TRBD1 or TRBD2 (5 bases each). This CDR3 is 17 amino acids long. The V end was cut by 0 bases, the J end by 4 bases, with 16 bases between. Germline lookup yields CDR1 SGHRS and CDR2 YFSETQ. For the CDR3, the DNA is TGCGCCAGCAGCTTGGGAGGGGCAGGAGCGATCACCGGGGAGCTGTTTTTT. This codes for CASSLGGAGAITGELFF. The full variable domain, in which reference TRBV5-1 and TRBJ2-2 provide the parts outside the CDR3, is KAGVTQTPRYLIKTRGQQVTLSCSPISGHRSVSWYQQTPGQGLQFLFEYFSETQRNKGNFPGRFSGRQFSNSRSEMNVSTLELGDSALYLCASSLGGAGAITGELFFGEGSRLTVL.

This clonotype was recorded a few times. The J gene is TRBJ1-1, the V gene TRBV27; D ambiguous. With 2 bases removed from V and 8 bases from J, the gap between germline ends came to 6 bases. The CDR3 is 11 amino acids. CDR1 is MNHEY and CDR2 is SMNVEV in the germline V gene (reference sequence). The CDR3 sequence is CASSLKGEAFF. DNA of the CDR3: TGTGCCAGCAGTTTAAAGGGAGAAGCTTTCTTT.

The chain is built from TRBV20-1 and TRBJ2-5; TRBD2 matches at 14 bases. Germline CDR1 and CDR2: DFQATT and SNEGSKA (reference sequence). With 1 base clipped from V and 0 bases from J, the junction kept 7 bases outside the gene matches. This CDR3 has 18 residues. CDR3 coding DNA: TGCAGTGCTAGAGTTAGACTAGCGGGGGGGCGGTACCAAGAGACCCAGTACTTC. Amino acids: CSARVRLAGGRYQETQYF.

V gene TRBV6-2 or TRBV6-3 combines with J gene TRBJ1-2, with D unclear. The CDR3 is 17 residues long. CDR1 is MNHEY and CDR2 is SVGEGT in the germline V gene. V gave up 2 bases and J gave up 4 bases, with 20 bases separating them. For the CDR3, the DNA is TGTGCCAGCAGTTACCCCTCCCGAGGGTCCGCTTCCTATGGCTACACCTTC. Amino acid sequence: CASSYPSRGSASYGYTF.

V gene TRBV14 combines with J gene TRBJ2-7, with 11 bases matching TRBD2. Per the germline V gene, CDR1 is SGHDN and CDR2 is FVKESK. V was clipped by 0 bases and J by 6 bases; unmatched bases: 4. The CDR3 has 15 residues. CDR3 residues: CASSQEGLAGSEQYF. As DNA, the CDR3 is TGTGCCAGCAGCCAAGAAGGACTAGCGGGTTCCGAGCAGTACTTC.

The J gene is TRBJ2-3, the V gene TRBV28; no clear D. Trimming stripped 3 bases from V and 6 bases from J, with 16 bases between. The CDR3 runs 15 residues. Germline CDR1 and CDR2: MDHEN and SYDVKM. The CDR3 region is CASSFTRNPRDTQYF. CDR3 nucleotides: TGTGCCAGCAGTTTTACGCGTAACCCACGGGATACGCAGTATTTT.

The rearrangement uses TRBV15 and TRBJ2-5, with TRBD1 identical over 8 bases. With V trimmed by 5 bases and J by 5 bases, 13 bases remained unmatched. CDR3 length equals 16 residues. CDR1 is LNHNV, CDR2 YYDKDF, per germline (reference sequence). The CDR3 sequence is CATSFRQGAIFETQYF. In DNA, the CDR3 is TGTGCCACCAGCTTCAGGCAGGGGGCGATATTCGAGACCCAGTACTTC.

This clonotype appeared a few times. This chain connects TRBV6-5 to TRBJ1-1; no clear D gene. The CDR3 loop spans 17 amino acids. Trimming removed 0 bases from V and 2 bases from J, with 16 bases in between. Germline V lookup: CDR1 MNHEY, CDR2 SVGAGI. As DNA, the CDR3 is TGTGCCAGCAGTTACTCGGGGAGAATCCCCCTTAACACTGAAGCTTTCTTT. This codes for CASSYSGRIPLNTEAFF.